This TCR beta chain was captured by sequencing in a study of neurological immune-mediated disorders. The team produced cDNA through 5'RACE using 10-nucleotide random UMIs. TCRdb analysed the 5' RACE reads with MiXCR anew, one entry per CDR3 protein. The sample consists of fewer than 80,000 distinct CDR3 sequences, under 5.5% of them appearing once. Broader study findings: Private repertoires in all groups were suggested by the absence of shared CDR3 amino acid sequences among expanded clones across subjects.

This clonotype showed up many times. As yet, its antigen is unknown. A junction end diverges from the germline sequence, so it may reflect a read error. The CDR3 has 13 residues. Looked up from germline, CDR1 is SGHTA and CDR2 is FQGNSA. The receptor's source is a woman in her fifties or sixties with multiple sclerosis. The chain is built from TRBV7-2 and TRBJ2-2; no clear D. Source material: PBMCs. CDR3 sequence (DNA): TGCGCCAGCAGCTTGATGGGCACCGGGGAGCTGTTTTTT. Translated, it gives CASSLMGTGELFF.